There are many counts of the clone carrying this T cell receptor (beta chain). Its target is not known. These data originate in a study of regulatory T cells in long-lasting Graves disease. Regarding the study as a whole: Favored gene segments in persistent disease were TRBV28, TRBJ1-2 and TRBJ2-5. Those with persistent Graves' had less TCR diversity than newly diagnosed patients.

Sequencing libraries for TCR beta were prepared with iRepertoire HTBI primers and Arm-PCR of CDR3 regions. TCRdb re-called the multiplex PCR reads through MiXCR, storing one row per CDR3 protein. The top ten clones hold roughly 7.7% of a sample with 400,000 to 500,000 distinct CDR3 sequences, 20% to 25% of them seen once. Time point noted: persistent/refractory GD, antithyroid drugs over 5 years with positive TRAb. The authors made the TCR library using RNA they extracted from PBMCs. In this cohort, patients came from an endocrinology department located in Xi'an, China. Trimming at V came to 5 bases and at J to 11 bases, leaving 9 bases not matched to a gene. The CDR3 consists of 13 residues. Germline loops: CDR1 MDHEN, CDR2 SYDVKM.

The clonotype comes from a female donor with Graves disease. This specimen was peripheral blood mononuclear cells (PBMCs), taken when the disease was refractory, from a patient treated with antithyroid drugs. V is TRBV28 and J is TRBJ1-1; 9 bases fit TRBD1. CDR3 residues: CASSNRDRVYAFF. CDR3 nucleotide sequence: TGTGCCAGCAGTAACCGGGACAGGGTATATGCTTTCTTT. Full variable domain (rest looked up from reference TRBV28 and TRBJ1-1): DVKVTQSSRYLVKRTGEKVFLECVQDMDHENMFWYRQDPGLGLRLIYFSYDVKMKEKGDIPEGYSVSREKKERFSLILESASTNQTSMYLCASSNRDRVYAFFGQGTRLTVV.